This record concerns one T cell receptor (beta chain) sequence. What it binds is unknown. TCRdb reprocessed the reads with MiXCR, giving one entry per CDR3 protein. This table holds a few hundred thousand distinct CDR3 sequences, 42% found once. This sample is part of a study of T cell repertoires in cytomegalovirus infection. The CDR3 is 13 residues long. Looked up from germline, CDR1 is SGHTA and CDR2 is FQGNSA. Trimming pared 5 bases from V and 5 bases from J, leaving 12 bases between. The sequencing used cultured PBMCs, collected from culture after CMV antigen stimulation. This clonotype originated in a human donor in good health (CMV status not recorded). Some clones in this sample may be carry-over from other donors' samples. The V call is TRBV7-2, the J call TRBJ2-5, with D hard to call. CDR3 region: CASSLTNRETQYF. The CDR3 DNA is TGTGCCAGCAGCCTGACAAATAGGGAGACCCAGTACTTC.